This entry lists 14 T cell receptor beta chains sequenced from one sample in a study of T cell repertoires in cytomegalovirus infection. TCRdb re-derived calls from the reads in MiXCR, one entry per CDR3 protein. This table has some 450,000 distinct CDR3 sequences, approximately 31% appearing once. What was sequenced was PBMCs. The receptors were gathered from a human donor in good health (CMV status not recorded). Some clones in this sample may be carry-over from other donors' samples.

The chain links TRBV5-1 to TRBJ2-2, with D possibly TRBD1 on 6 matching bases. Germline CDR1 SGHRS, CDR2 YFSETQ. CDR3 length: 14 residues. Trimming shortened V by 0 bases and J by 5 bases, and 8 bases separated the two germline ends. The CDR3 here is CASSLVQGTGELFF. Written as DNA, the CDR3 is TGCGCCAGCAGCTTGGTCCAGGGGACCGGGGAGCTGTTTTTT.

This clonotype was recorded a few times. V and J are TRBV7-6 and TRBJ2-1, with D possibly TRBD1 on 7 matching bases. The germline V gene has CDR1 SGHVS and CDR2 FNYEAQ. The V and J ends lost 1 base and 8 bases respectively, with 18 bases between them. The CDR3 runs 16 residues. CDR3: CASSLGSGQEGYEQFF. CDR3 in DNA: TGTGCCAGCAGCTTAGGGTCCGGACAGGAGGGCTATGAGCAGTTCTTC.

This chain connects TRBV12-5 to TRBJ1-1; D is possibly TRBD1 (5 bases). Between the trimmed V and J ends, which lost 0 bases and 6 bases, there was a span of 17 bases. The CDR3 length is 16 residues. The germline gives CDR1 LGHNT, CDR2 FRNRAP. CDR3: CASGLVLSGRVAEAFF. CDR3 bases: TGTGCTAGTGGTTTGGTACTGTCAGGGAGGGTAGCTGAAGCTTTCTTT.

The V and J genes are TRBV20-1 and TRBJ1-1; D gene unclear. This CDR3 region has 14 residues. V was shortened by 1 base and J by 1 base, with 10 bases between the two germline ends. Germline CDR1 DFQATT, CDR2 SNEGSKA (reference sequence). CDR3 residues: CSARGPIWNTEAFF. CDR3 in DNA: TGCAGTGCTAGAGGACCGATTTGGAACACTGAAGCTTTCTTT.

This clonotype was recorded at least ten times. The chain employs TRBV7-2 and TRBJ2-1; D remains unclear. Trimming pared 4 bases from V and 8 bases from J, leaving 18 bases between. Germline CDR1 is SGHTA and CDR2 is FQGNSA. The CDR3 has 15 amino acids. CDR3 bases: TGTGCCAGCAGCTGGGCGGTTCCTGGGGTTGATGAGCAGTTCTTC. Translated: CASSWAVPGVDEQFF.

Details on this clonotype: Relative to the germline gene, one junction end is altered; a read error may explain this. The chain joins TRBV3-1 to TRBJ2-1; 8 nucleotides line up with TRBD2. Germline V lookup: CDR1 LGHDT, CDR2 YNNKEL (reference sequence). The CDR3 contains 13 residues. The CDR3 loop is CASSQVFAGGLAF. The DNA of the CDR3 is TGTGCCAGCAGCCAAGTCTTTGCGGGGGGTCTTGCGTTC.

The rearrangement links TRBV6-2 or TRBV6-3 to TRBJ1-1; D gene ambiguous. V lost 11 bases and J lost 4, with 17 bases in between. CDR1 and CDR2 from the germline V gene are MNHEY and SVGEGT. The CDR3 length is 13 residues. CDR3 DNA: TGTGCCGGGCAGGCTGGGTCTCTCACTGAAGCTTTCTTT. This gives the protein CAGQAGSLTEAFF.

This clonotype was seen more than once but under ten times. The V gene is TRBV5-1, the J gene TRBJ2-7; D not resolved. CDR3 size: 15 residues. In germline, CDR1 is SGHRS, CDR2 YFSETQ. Trimming took off 2 bases at V and 2 bases at J, with 14 bases between the two ends. CDR3 loop: CASSFESRLTYEQYF. The CDR3 bases are TGCGCCAGCAGCTTCGAGTCGAGACTTACCTACGAGCAGTACTTC.

The V call is TRBV12-3 or TRBV12-4, the J call TRBJ1-2; D is possibly TRBD1 (6 bases). CDR3 length equals 14 residues. Trimming cost V 5 bases and J 4 bases, with 14 bases left between them. The CDR3 loop is CASSPQGGPYGYTF. The CDR3 region has the DNA TGTGCCAGCAGTCCTCAAGGGGGGCCCTATGGCTACACCTTC.

The V and J genes are TRBV5-8 and TRBJ2-3; 10 nucleotides match TRBD2. The ends lost 0 bases at V and 1 base at J; junction bases unmatched: 2. Germline V CDR1 and CDR2: SGHTS, YDEGEE. This CDR3 comprises 16 residues. The CDR3 here is CASSLASGGGTDTQYF. The DNA of the CDR3 is TGTGCCAGCAGCTTGGCTAGCGGGGGTGGCACAGATACGCAGTATTTT.

This clonotype was seen only a few times. The chain joins TRBV6-6 to TRBJ2-5; possible D gene TRBD2, 5 bases. V shed 0 bases and J shed 3 bases, with 8 bases lying between them. The CDR3 runs 14 residues. Germline V CDR1 and CDR2: MNHNY, SVGAGI (reference sequence). The CDR3 loop is CASSYSTGKETQYF. DNA of the CDR3: TGTGCCAGCAGTTACTCGACGGGAAAAGAGACCCAGTACTTC.

To note about this clonotype: Being one base from a much bigger clone, this may be a read error. CDR3 sequence: CASIEVPGGFQPQHF. In DNA, the CDR3 is TGTGCCAGCATCGAGGTCCCGGGGGGCTTTCAGCCCCAGCATTTT. The chain recombines TRBV7-2 with TRBJ1-5; TRBD1 is a possible D gene (6 bases). V shed 7 bases and J shed 6 bases, with 19 bases lying between them. Germline CDR1 SGHTA, CDR2 FQGNSA. The CDR3 is 15 amino acids.

Note on this clonotype: At one end, the junction sequence differs from germline, possibly due to a read error. The DNA of the CDR3 is TGTGACAGCAGCTTAATGTCCGTGAACACCGGGGAGCTGTTTTTT. Translating gives CDSSLMSVNTGELFF. The rearrangement uses TRBV7-9 and TRBJ2-2; D unresolved. Germline-derived CDR1 and CDR2 are SEHNR and FQNEAQ (reference sequence). CDR3 size: 15 residues.

The chain recombines TRBV7-2 with TRBJ2-3; 8 bases align to TRBD2. Trimming took 1 base from V and 5 from J; bases not matched to a gene: 2. This CDR3 contains 14 residues. Germline-derived CDR1 and CDR2 are SGHTA and FQGNSA. The CDR3 region is CASSLVREVDTQYF. CDR3 DNA: TGTGCCAGCAGCTTAGTGCGGGAGGTAGATACGCAGTATTTT.